This T cell receptor (beta chain) is from a study of blood T cells in healthy people across ages. A minimum of 7 million PBMCs was isolated per sample. Remarks on this clonotype: Its antigen is currently unknown.

Using a J-beta primer mix together with a sample-barcoded 5' primer, a second PCR was run for 7 to 11 cycles. TCRdb itself ran the 5' RACE reads through MiXCR, one entry per CDR3 protein. The data contain more than 1,400,000 distinct CDR3 sequences, 35% to 45% of them seen just once; the ten biggest clones take up less than 8%. Study-wide points: As age increased, TCR beta diversity per million T cells fell in a roughly linear fashion. Estimates of total diversity, which came from one million sequenced T cells, were considered to be underestimates.

This receptor was obtained from a woman aged 18-29 years in good health. The material sequenced was blood.

The CDR3 spells CASGLDRSYEQYF. CDR3 nucleotide sequence: TGTGCTAGTGGTTTGGACAGATCCTACGAGCAGTACTTC. The chain has TRBV12-5 and TRBJ2-7; D unclear. Looked up from germline, CDR1 is LGHNT and CDR2 is FRNRAP. Trimming shortened V by 1 base and J by 1 base, and 5 bases separated the two germline ends. The CDR3 has 13 residues. Full variable domain (rest looked up from reference TRBV12-5 and TRBJ2-7): DARVTQTPRHKVTEMGQEVTMRCQPILGHNTVFWYRQTMMQGLELLAYFRNRAPLDDSGMPKDRFSAEMPDATLATLKIQPSEPRDSAVYFCASGLDRSYEQYFGPGTRLTVT.